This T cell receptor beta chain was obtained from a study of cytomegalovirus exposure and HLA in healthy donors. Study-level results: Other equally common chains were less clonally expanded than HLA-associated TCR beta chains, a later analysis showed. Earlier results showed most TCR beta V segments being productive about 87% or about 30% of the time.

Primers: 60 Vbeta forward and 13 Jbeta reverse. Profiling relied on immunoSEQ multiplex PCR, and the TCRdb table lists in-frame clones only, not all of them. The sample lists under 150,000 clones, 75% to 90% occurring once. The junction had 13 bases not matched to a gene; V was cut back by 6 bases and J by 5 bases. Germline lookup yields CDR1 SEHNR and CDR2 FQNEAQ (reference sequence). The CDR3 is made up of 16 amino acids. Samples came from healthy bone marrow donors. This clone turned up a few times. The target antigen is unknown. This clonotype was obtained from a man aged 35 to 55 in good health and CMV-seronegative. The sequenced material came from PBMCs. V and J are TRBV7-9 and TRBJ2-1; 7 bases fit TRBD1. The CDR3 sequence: CASRPTEGAVDNEQFF. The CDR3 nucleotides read TGTGCCAGCAGACCAACTGAGGGGGCGGTCGACAATGAGCAGTTCTTC.